The next 28 T cell receptor beta chains were all read from a single sample in a study of blood T cell repertoires in COVID-19 (dated by TCRdb to the early 2020s). The library was obtained by the immunoSEQ multiplex PCR assay. This immuneACCESS table, as held by TCRdb, lists in-frame sequences with V and J called but not all clones. Of the missing ones, under half trace to an unresolved V gene in checked studies; the others have no known cause. This sample lists over 90,000 clones; approximately 82% were detected once. Approximately 9.8% of the sample lies in the top ten. Sequencing used peripheral blood. These receptors were taken from a man in his fifties or sixties with active or convalescent COVID-19.

V is TRBV7-9 and J is TRBJ2-3; D call uncertain. Germline loops: CDR1 SEHNR, CDR2 FQNEAQ (reference sequence). This CDR3 comprises 13 residues. Deletions cut 6 bases from V and 5 bases from J, with 12 bases between. The CDR3 loop is CASREWAEDTQYF. CDR3 in DNA: TGTGCCAGCAGAGAATGGGCCGAAGATACGCAGTATTTT.

CDR3 coding DNA: TGTGCCAGCAGTTTAGGGGGGGGGTTAGGCAATCAGCCCCAGCATTTT. This translates into CASSLGGGLGNQPQHF. The chain is built from TRBV27 and TRBJ1-5, with D perhaps TRBD1 (5 bases). V lost 2 bases, J lost 2 bases, and 13 bases lay in between. The germline gives CDR1 MNHEY, CDR2 SMNVEV (reference sequence). CDR3 length equals 16 residues.

V usage is TRBV5-1 and J usage is TRBJ2-5; TRBD1 matches 8 bases. The CDR3 spans 15 residues. The germline V gene encodes CDR1 SGHRS and CDR2 YFSETQ. J was trimmed by 5 bases and V by 2 bases; bases with no gene match: 8. This CDR3 is CASSLPTGAGETQYF. DNA for the CDR3: TGCGCCAGCAGCTTACCGACAGGGGCTGGGGAGACCCAGTACTTC.

This clone was counted ten times or more. The chain uses TRBV7-8 and TRBJ2-3; 9 bases map to TRBD2. This CDR3 region has 16 residues. V shed 1 base and J 3 bases; nucleotides not matched to a gene: 5. The germline gives CDR1 SGHVS, CDR2 FQNEAQ. CDR3 sequence: CASSLEAGGLTDTQYF. The CDR3 nucleotides are TGTGCCAGCAGCTTAGAGGCGGGAGGGCTGACAGATACGCAGTATTTT.

The genes are TRBV28 and TRBJ1-1; D gene unclear. From germline, CDR1 is MDHEN and CDR2 SYDVKM. This CDR3 has 13 residues. V was trimmed by 6 bases and J by 0 bases, leaving 8 bases between them. The CDR3 sequence is CASSTVMNTEAFF. CDR3 bases: TGTGCCAGCAGCACAGTGATGAACACTGAAGCTTTCTTT.

The chain combines TRBV2 with TRBJ1-5; no clear D. CDR1 and CDR2 from the germline V gene are SNHLY and FYNNEI. V was shortened by 8 bases and J by 2 bases, with 16 bases between the two germline ends. CDR3 length: 15 residues. CDR3 coding DNA: TGTGCCAGCCGTCCGGAGGCTGGTGGCAATCAGCCCCAGCATTTT. Encoded protein: CASRPEAGGNQPQHF.

V is TRBV7-6 and J is TRBJ2-3; tentatively, D is TRBD2 (6 bases). Germline lookup yields CDR1 SGHVS and CDR2 FNYEAQ. The CDR3 has 16 residues. V gave up 4 bases and J gave up 5 bases, with 19 bases separating them. CDR3 nucleotides: TGTGCCAGCAGCTCGACATTCGGGGGAGTCGAAGATACGCAGTATTTT. It is translated as CASSSTFGGVEDTQYF.

The chain links TRBV3-1 (or the pseudogene TRBV3-2) to TRBJ2-2, with TRBD2 matching 8 bases. Germline CDR1 is LGHDT and CDR2 is YNNKEL (reference sequence). This CDR3 is 16 amino acids long. The junction had 8 bases not matched to a gene; V was cut back by 3 bases and J by 5 bases. The CDR3 loop is CASSHGVREGTGELFF. The CDR3 coding sequence is TGTGCCAGCAGCCACGGGGTCCGGGAGGGGACCGGGGAGCTGTTTTTT.

The V call is TRBV7-8, the J call TRBJ1-2; 7 bases agree with TRBD1. Trimming removed 5 bases from V and 6 bases from J; junction bases left unmatched: 12. The CDR3 contains 15 residues. Germline loops: CDR1 SGHVS, CDR2 FQNEAQ. CDR3 amino acids: CASSPPEGGPHGYTF. The CDR3 nucleotides are TGTGCCAGCAGCCCACCCGAAGGGGGCCCACATGGCTACACCTTC.

The chain couples TRBV5-4 to TRBJ2-3; 10 nucleotides match TRBD1. With 3 bases clipped from V and 4 bases from J, the junction kept 5 bases outside the gene matches. This CDR3 has 15 amino acids. Per germline, CDR1 SGHNT and CDR2 YYREEE (reference sequence). CDR3 bases: TGTGCCAGCAGCTCGGACAGGGGGTTCGCAGATACGCAGTATTTT. It encodes CASSSDRGFADTQYF.

This clone has a single count. V and J are TRBV6-5 and TRBJ2-5; 11 bases line up with TRBD2. J gave up 4 bases and V 6 bases, and 4 bases lay outside the gene matches. The CDR3 sequence is 14 residues long. CDR1 is MNHEY, CDR2 SVGAGI, per germline. CDR3 bases: TGTGCCAGCAGAAGAGGACTAGCGGGAGAGACCCAGTACTTC. This encodes CASRRGLAGETQYF.

This clone occurred once. The chain couples TRBV6-5 to TRBJ2-7; D perhaps matches TRBD1 (6 bases). The V and J ends lost 7 bases and 2 bases respectively, with 15 bases between them. Germline lookup yields CDR1 MNHEY and CDR2 SVGAGI. This CDR3 is 14 amino acids long. DNA of the CDR3: TGTGCCAGCACCGGGCAGGGGATCGCCTACGAGCAGTACGTC. Translation: CASTGQGIAYEQYV.

This clone was seen a few times. V is TRBV9 and J is TRBJ1-1, with 7 bases that match TRBD1. V was clipped by 4 bases and J by 4 bases; unmatched bases: 7. This CDR3 has 14 amino acids. Looked up from germline, CDR1 is SGDLS and CDR2 is YYNGEE. CDR3 sequence reads: CASSWDSESTEAFF. In DNA form, the CDR3 reads TGTGCCAGCAGCTGGGACAGCGAAAGCACTGAAGCTTTCTTT.

This clone appeared once. This sequence joins TRBV5-1 and TRBJ2-3; perhaps TRBD2 as D (7 bases). Between the trimmed V and J ends, which lost 3 bases and 4 bases, there was a span of 15 bases. Looked up from germline, CDR1 is SGHRS and CDR2 is YFSETQ. This CDR3 is built from 15 residues. This chain's CDR3 is CASSSLGRGADTQYF. CDR3 coding DNA: TGCGCCAGCAGCTCACTGGGGAGGGGGGCAGATACGCAGTATTTT.

V gene TRBV4-3 combines with J gene TRBJ2-1, with D tentatively TRBD2 (5 bases). Germline V gene sequence: CDR1 LGHNA, CDR2 YSLEER. The CDR3 has 19 amino acids. Trimming pared 1 base from V and 0 bases from J, leaving 19 bases between. The CDR3, as DNA: TGCGCCAGCAGCCAAGCCCCCAGCTCGGCTAGCCCCTCCTACAATGAGCAGTTCTTC. The encoded protein is CASSQAPSSASPSYNEQFF.

This clone was found once. The chain uses TRBV2 and TRBJ1-2; 8 bases align to TRBD1. This CDR3 comprises 13 residues. Germline values: CDR1 SNHLY, CDR2 FYNNEI. J lost 4 bases, V lost 6 bases, and 4 bases had no gene match. CDR3 sequence reads: CASRTGEFYGYTF. DNA for the CDR3: TGTGCCAGCAGGACAGGGGAATTCTATGGCTACACCTTC.

The V and J genes are TRBV27 and TRBJ1-5; unclear D gene. Germline CDR1 and CDR2: MNHEY and SMNVEV (reference sequence). The CDR3 runs 13 residues. V was clipped by 2 bases and J by 9 bases, with 11 bases between them. The CDR3 DNA reads as TGTGCCAGCAGTTTAGACATCTTTTCGCCCCAGCATTTT. Translation gives CASSLDIFSPQHF.

V usage is TRBV18 and J usage is TRBJ2-4; possibly TRBD1 for D (5 bases). Germline loops: CDR1 KGHSH, CDR2 LQKENI. This CDR3 comprises 16 residues. V shed 3 bases and J shed 0 bases, with 12 bases lying between them. The CDR3 protein is CASSPRQNLAKNIQYF. The CDR3 DNA reads as TGTGCCAGCTCACCTAGACAGAACCTAGCCAAAAACATTCAGTACTTC.

The gene calls are TRBV27 and TRBJ2-7, with 9 bases lining up with TRBD2. Germline V gives CDR1 MNHEY, CDR2 SMNVEV (reference sequence). V dropped 4 bases and J dropped 4; count of bases not matched to a gene: 2. The CDR3 has 13 residues. The CDR3 coding sequence is TGTGCCAGCAGTTCCACTAGCGGGTACGAGCAGTACGTC. Encoded protein: CASSSTSGYEQYV.

The chain links TRBV27 to TRBJ2-1, with D maybe TRBD2 (6 bases). The V end was cut by 6 bases, the J end by 7 bases, with 25 bases between. Germline lookup yields CDR1 MNHEY and CDR2 SMNVEV (reference sequence). The CDR3 has 17 amino acids. CDR3 sequence (DNA): TGTGCCAGCAGGTCGTGGGGGGTGGCGTCAGACCATAATGAGCAGTTCTTC. Its translation: CASRSWGVASDHNEQFF.

The V gene is TRBV10-3, the J gene TRBJ1-2, with D hard to call. This CDR3 contains 13 residues. Deletions cut 6 bases from V and 5 bases from J, with 13 bases between. Germline V gives CDR1 ENHRY, CDR2 SYGVKD. The CDR3 DNA reads as TGTGCCATCAGCCAGGCGGGAAATTATGGCTACACCTTC. Its translation is CAISQAGNYGYTF.

This chain connects TRBV19 to TRBJ2-1; D unresolved. Germline CDR1 is LNHDA and CDR2 is SQIVND (reference sequence). The CDR3 sequence is 14 residues long. V gave up 3 bases and J gave up 6 bases, with 12 bases separating them. Written as DNA, the CDR3 is TGTGCCAGTAGTATCCTTCCGCGGAGCAATGAGCAGTTCTTC. Its translation is CASSILPRSNEQFF.

This clone was picked up one time. The chain carries TRBV7-3 and TRBJ2-2, with 10 bases matching TRBD2. V dropped 2 bases and J dropped 6; count of bases not matched to a gene: 3. Germline V gives CDR1 SGHTA, CDR2 FQGTGA. There are 15 residues in the CDR3. CDR3 sequence: CASSLELAGAGELFF. The CDR3 coding sequence is TGTGCCAGCAGCTTAGAGCTAGCGGGAGCCGGGGAGCTGTTTTTT.

The V gene is TRBV7-8, the J gene TRBJ2-3; perhaps TRBD2 as D (5 bases). The CDR3 is 14 residues long. Trimming left V 2 bases short and J 5 bases short, with 11 bases between. The V gene's germline CDR1 is SGHVS and CDR2 FQNEAQ. This CDR3 is CASSLIGEGDTQYF. CDR3 sequence (DNA): TGTGCCAGCAGCTTAATAGGAGAGGGAGATACGCAGTATTTT.

This clone was seen more than once but under ten times. This chain connects TRBV5-1 to TRBJ2-1, with 7 bases aligning to TRBD2. Germline V gives CDR1 SGHRS, CDR2 YFSETQ. With V trimmed by 1 base and J by 8 bases, 15 bases remained unmatched. There are 17 residues in the CDR3. The CDR3 nucleotides read TGCGCCAGCAGCTTGATGGGCGGGAGTGGAACAGGCTATGAGCAGTTCTTC. Protein product: CASSLMGGSGTGYEQFF.

The rearrangement joins TRBV5-1 to TRBJ2-2; D not certain. CDR3 length: 17 residues. Germline V gene data show CDR1 as SGHRS and CDR2 as YFSETQ. V was shortened by 0 bases and J by 3 bases, with 15 bases between the two germline ends. The CDR3 spells CASSLAVVPEDTGELFF. Here the CDR3 DNA reads TGCGCCAGCAGCTTGGCTGTAGTTCCCGAGGACACCGGGGAGCTGTTTTTT. The full variable domain, its missing parts supplied by reference TRBV5-1 and TRBJ2-2, is KAGVTQTPRYLIKTRGQQVTLSCSPISGHRSVSWYQQTPGQGLQFLFEYFSETQRNKGNFPGRFSGRQFSNSRSEMNVSTLELGDSALYLCASSLAVVPEDTGELFFGEGSRLTVL.

This sequence joins TRBV5-1 and TRBJ2-2, with D perhaps TRBD1 (5 bases). With 0 bases removed from V and 6 bases from J, the gap between germline ends came to 15 bases. The CDR3 has 16 residues. Germline values: CDR1 SGHRS, CDR2 YFSETQ. CDR3 DNA sequence: TGCGCCAGCAGCTTGGCAGGGTTAGGTAACGCCGGGGAGCTGTTTTTT. This sequence encodes CASSLAGLGNAGELFF.

A word on this clone: The junction departs from the called germline gene at one end, perhaps through a read error. The chain employs TRBV7-2 and TRBJ2-1; D unclear. CDR3 length equals 14 residues. From germline, CDR1 is SGHTA and CDR2 FQGNSA. The CDR3 sequence is CASSLGGPYNEQFF. The CDR3 region has the DNA TGTGCCAGCAGTTTAGGTGGCCCCTACAATGAGCAGTTCTTC. The complete variable domain, with remaining parts taken from reference TRBV7-2 and TRBJ2-1, reads GAGVSQSPSNKVTEKGKDVELRCDPISGHTALYWYRQSLGQGLEFLIYFQGNSAPDKSGLPSDRFSAERTGGSVSTLTIQRTQQEDSAVYLCASSLGGPYNEQFFGPGTRLTVL.